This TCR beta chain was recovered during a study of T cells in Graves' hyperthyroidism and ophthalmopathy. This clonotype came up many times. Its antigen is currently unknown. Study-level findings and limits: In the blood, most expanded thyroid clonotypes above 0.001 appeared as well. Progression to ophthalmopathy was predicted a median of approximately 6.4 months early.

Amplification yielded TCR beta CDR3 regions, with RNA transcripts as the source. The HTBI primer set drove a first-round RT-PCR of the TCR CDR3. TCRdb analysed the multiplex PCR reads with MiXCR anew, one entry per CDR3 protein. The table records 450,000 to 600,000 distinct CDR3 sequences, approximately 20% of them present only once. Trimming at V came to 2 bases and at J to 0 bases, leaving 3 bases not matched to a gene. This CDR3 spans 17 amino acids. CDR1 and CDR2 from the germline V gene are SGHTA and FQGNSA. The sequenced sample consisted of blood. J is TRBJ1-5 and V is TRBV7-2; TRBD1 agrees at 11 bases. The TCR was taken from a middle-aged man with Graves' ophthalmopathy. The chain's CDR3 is CASSLRDRGSSNQPQHF. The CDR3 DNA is TGTGCCAGCAGCTTACGGGACAGGGGGTCTAGCAATCAGCCCCAGCATTTT.